Following are 2 T cell receptor beta chains from one sample sequenced in a study of identical twins. TCRdb recomputed calls from the 5' RACE reads with MiXCR, one row per CDR3 protein. The data contain roughly 750,000 distinct CDR3 sequences, approximately 21% of them singletons. Another study also made use of these data, one on T cells expressing NK-cell markers.

The sequenced sample consisted of PBMCs. The receptors were sampled from a young woman in good health.

This clonotype showed up just a few times. The V and J genes are TRBV9 and TRBJ2-1; TRBD1 might be the D (5 bases). V lost 0 bases, J lost 15 bases, and 10 bases lay in between. This CDR3 region has 11 residues. Germline CDR1 and CDR2: SGDLS and YYNGEE. In nucleotides, the CDR3 is TGTGCCAGCAGCGTAGAGGACAAAATGTTCTTC. It specifies CASSVEDKMFF. Variable domain in full (rest from reference TRBV9 and TRBJ2-1): DSGVTQTPKHLITATGQRVTLRCSPRSGDLSVYWYQQSLDQGLQFLIQYYNGEERAKGNILERFSAQQFPDLHSELNLSSLELGDSALYFCASSVEDKMFFGPGTRLTVL.

This clonotype was seen a few times. V is TRBV5-6 and J is TRBJ2-3; D call uncertain. The ends were cut back, 5 bases at V and 0 bases at J, with 10 bases in the middle. This CDR3 region has 14 residues. Germline V gives CDR1 SGHDT, CDR2 YYEEEE. CDR3 DNA sequence: TGTGCCAGCAGAACAAGATCTAGCACAGATACGCAGTATTTT. This sequence encodes CASRTRSSTDTQYF. The entire variable domain, with the rest obtained from reference TRBV5-6 and TRBJ2-3, is as follows: DAGVTQSPTHLIKTRGQQVTLRCSPKSGHDTVSWYQQALGQGPQFIFQYYEEEERQRGNFPDRFSGHQFPNYSSELNVNALLLGDSALYLCASRTRSSTDTQYFGPGTRLTVL.